This TCR beta chain was found in a study of blood T cell repertoires in COVID-19. The CDR3 has 14 residues. Germline CDR1 is MNHNS and CDR2 is SASEGT. V was clipped by 0 bases and J by 2 bases, with 8 bases between them. Here immunoSEQ multiplex PCR was the method, and the copy in TCRdb shows in-frame clones only, minus some. This table holds approximately 210,000 clones, 84% found once. The TCR originated in a human donor in a cohort sampled during active COVID-19. Sequences were obtained from peripheral blood. V and J are TRBV6-1 and TRBJ2-7; D unclear. CDR3 loop: CASSEAGGAYEQYF. DNA for the CDR3: TGTGCCAGCAGTGAAGCCGGCGGAGCCTACGAGCAGTACTTC.